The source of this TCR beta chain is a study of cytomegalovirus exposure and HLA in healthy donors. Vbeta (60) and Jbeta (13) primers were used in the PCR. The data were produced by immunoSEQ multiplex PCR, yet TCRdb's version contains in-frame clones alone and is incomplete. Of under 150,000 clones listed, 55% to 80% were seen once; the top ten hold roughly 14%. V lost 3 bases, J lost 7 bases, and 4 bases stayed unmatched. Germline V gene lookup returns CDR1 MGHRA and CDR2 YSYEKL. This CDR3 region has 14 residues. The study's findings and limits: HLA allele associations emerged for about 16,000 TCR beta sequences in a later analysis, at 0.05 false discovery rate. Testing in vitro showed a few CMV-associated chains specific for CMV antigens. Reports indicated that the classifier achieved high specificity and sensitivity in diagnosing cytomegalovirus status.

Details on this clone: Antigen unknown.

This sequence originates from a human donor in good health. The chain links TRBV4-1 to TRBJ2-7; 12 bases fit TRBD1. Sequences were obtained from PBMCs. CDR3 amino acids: CASSQGTGGFEQYF. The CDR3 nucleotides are TGCGCCAGCAGCCAGGGGACAGGGGGCTTTGAGCAGTACTTC.